Following are 7 T cell receptor beta chains from one sample sequenced in a study of T cell responses to AZD1222 COVID-19 vaccine. The data were produced by immunoSEQ multiplex PCR, yet TCRdb's version contains in-frame clones alone and is incomplete. The sample carries over 100,000 clones, approximately 81% recorded once. Sample: peripheral blood, taken on day 0 of AZD1222 vaccination. The receptor source for this set is an adult in good health.

The chain carries TRBV11-3 and TRBJ1-2; TRBD1 might be the D (5 bases). The V end lost 1 base, the J end lost 7 bases, and 19 bases lay between the germline ends. CDR1 and CDR2 from the germline V gene are SGHNT and YENEEA. The CDR3 is made up of 16 amino acids. CDR3 in DNA: TGTGCCAGCAGCTTAGCTACCGGGACGAGAGCTTCTGGCTACACCTTC. The encoded protein is CASSLATGTRASGYTF.

The chain carries TRBV10-3 and TRBJ1-2; D unresolved. This CDR3 spans 13 amino acids. Trimming removed 8 bases at V and 8 bases at J, with 18 bases between. Germline assignment: CDR1 ENHRY and CDR2 SYGVKD. The CDR3 DNA reads TGTGCCATCTTTGGACCCCCGACTTCCGGCTACACCTTC. Amino acids: CAIFGPPTSGYTF.

The chain links TRBV19 to TRBJ2-1, with TRBD2 matching 12 bases. Germline lookup yields CDR1 LNHDA and CDR2 SQIVND (reference sequence). The CDR3 contains 15 residues. V gave up 3 bases and J gave up 9 bases; unmatched junction bases: 6. CDR3 sequence (DNA): TGTGCCAGTAGTATCCCACTAGCGGGGGGTCTTGAGCAGTTCTTC. Protein sequence: CASSIPLAGGLEQFF. The whole variable domain, filled in from reference TRBV19 and TRBJ2-1, reads DGGITQSPKYLFRKEGQNVTLSCEQNLNHDAMYWYRQDPGQGLRLIYYSQIVNDFQKGDIAEGYSVSREKKESFPLTVTSAQKNPTAFYLCASSIPLAGGLEQFFGPGTRLTVL.

The rearrangement links TRBV7-2 to TRBJ2-7; TRBD1 aligns across 9 bases. Germline lookup yields CDR1 SGHTA and CDR2 FQGNSA. The CDR3 length is 15 residues. The ends lost 1 base at V and 7 bases at J; junction bases unmatched: 8. CDR3 nucleotide sequence: TGTGCCAGCAGCTTAGGTGGACAGGGGATGAGAGAGCAGTACTTC. It is translated as CASSLGGQGMREQYF.

The genes are TRBV28 and TRBJ1-4, with D uncertain. Trimming took 5 bases from V and 7 from J, leaving 14 bases between them. The CDR3 runs to 14 residues. Germline CDR1 and CDR2: MDHEN and SYDVKM. The CDR3 region is CASSSTYLREKLFF. In DNA form, the CDR3 reads TGTGCCAGCAGTAGTACCTATCTTCGTGAAAAACTGTTTTTT.

The chain employs TRBV5-1 and TRBJ2-3; the match to TRBD2 covers 12 bases. There are 16 residues in the CDR3. Per germline, CDR1 SGHRS and CDR2 YFSETQ. Germline trimming cut 3 bases from V and 6 bases from J; bases unmatched to any gene: 8. The CDR3 DNA follows: TGCGCCAGCAGCTCGCCTAGCGGGAGGGCGTTGGATACGCAGTATTTT. Translating it yields CASSSPSGRALDTQYF.

V and J are TRBV12-3 or TRBV12-4 and TRBJ1-2; the D gene is possibly TRBD1 (6 bases). The length of the CDR3 is 13 residues. V was pared by 3 bases and J by 5 bases, with 10 bases between. The CDR3 spells CASSFRGAYGYTF. In nucleotides, the CDR3 is TGTGCCAGCAGTTTTCGGGGGGCTTATGGCTACACCTTC.